This is a list of T cell receptor beta chains from one sample in a study of blood T cells in healthy people across ages. TCRdb reprocessed the 5' RACE reads with MiXCR, giving one entry per CDR3 protein. This sample carries 800,000 or so distinct CDR3 sequences, 35% to 60% of them seen once, and the ten largest clones take about a sixth. Sequenced material: blood. These TCRs come from a man older than 75 in good health. Both conserved end residues are part of each CDR3. Each record gives: clone size, J gene, V gene, D gene, CDR3 DNA, CDR3 protein. The D gene is left open where the match is weak. Size is stated for part of the rows, as once, few or many counts, or as a class when the clone is expanded.

size: few; J: TRBJ2-5; V: TRBV29-1; D: NA; DNA: TGCAGCGGCGGCCGAGAAGAGACCCAGTACTTC; CDR3: CSGGREETQYF
size: NA; J: TRBJ1-4; V: TRBV4-2; D: NA; DNA: TGTGCCAGCAGCCAAGTGGGGGACTTTGAAAAACTGTTTTTT; CDR3: CASSQVGDFEKLFF
size: few; J: TRBJ2-2; V: TRBV7-2; D: TRBD2; DNA: TGTGCCAGCAGCAAGGGACTAGCGGCAAGAAACACCGGGGAGCTGTTTTTT; CDR3: CASSKGLAARNTGELFF
size: NA; J: TRBJ2-3; V: TRBV10-3; D: NA; DNA: TGTGCCATCAGCCGGGCAGGAGGCACAGATACGCAGTATTTT; CDR3: CAISRAGGTDTQYF
size: NA; J: TRBJ1-1; V: TRBV29-1; D: TRBD1; DNA: TGCAGCGTTGCAGGGGGTCTCGGAACTGAAGCTTTCTTT; CDR3: CSVAGGLGTEAFF
size: NA; J: TRBJ2-5; V: TRBV28; D: NA; DNA: TGTGCCAGCAATCCCCCTTCAGGGGCCGGTCAAGAGACCCAGTACTTC; CDR3: CASNPPSGAGQETQYF
size: NA; J: TRBJ2-5; V: TRBV10-3; D: NA; DNA: TGTGCCATTTCAATGGACCAGTGGGAGACCCAGTACTTC; CDR3: CAISMDQWETQYF
size: few; J: TRBJ2-1; V: TRBV28; D: NA; DNA: TGTGCCAGCAGCAGATACGCAGAGTATATTTGGGAGCAGTTCTTC; CDR3: CASSRYAEYIWEQFF
size: NA; J: TRBJ2-2; V: TRBV2; D: NA; DNA: TGTGCCAGCAGTGAATCAAGCGGGACAGTCGCGACCGGGGAGCTGTTTTTT; CDR3: CASSESSGTVATGELFF
size: many; J: TRBJ2-5; V: TRBV20-1; D: NA; DNA: TGCAGTGCTAGAGATATCCGCGGCCAAGAGACCCAGTACTTC; CDR3: CSARDIRGQETQYF
size: few; J: TRBJ2-7; V: TRBV12-3/TRBV12-4; D: NA; DNA: TGTGCCAGCAGTCTCGTTCGGAGGTTCGAGCAGTACTTC; CDR3: CASSLVRRFEQYF
size: few; J: TRBJ2-3; V: TRBV5-1; D: TRBD2; DNA: TGCGCCAGCAGCCGACTAGCGGGGTTATTGGATACGCAGTATTTT; CDR3: CASSRLAGLLDTQYF
size: many; J: TRBJ2-1; V: TRBV7-7; D: TRBD1; DNA: TGTGCTAGCAGCCGGGACAGAGACTACAATGAGCAGTTCTTC; CDR3: CASSRDRDYNEQFF
size: NA; J: TRBJ2-1; V: TRBV2; D: NA; DNA: TGTGCCAGCAGCAGCAGAATAGCAAGTGAGCAGTTCTTC; CDR3: CASSSRIASEQFF
size: NA; J: TRBJ2-2; V: TRBV3-1; D: TRBD1; DNA: TGTGCCAGCAGCCTGACAGGGAGGAACACCGGGGAGCTGTTTTTT; CDR3: CASSLTGRNTGELFF
size: few; J: TRBJ2-7; V: TRBV28; D: NA; DNA: TGTGCCAGCAGTGTCCCACGACAGGCCTACGAGCAGTACTTC; CDR3: CASSVPRQAYEQYF
size: few; J: TRBJ1-2; V: TRBV2; D: TRBD1; DNA: TGTGCCAGCAGTGGGGACAGAGGATCAAACTATGGCTACACCTTC; CDR3: CASSGDRGSNYGYTF
size: NA; J: TRBJ2-7; V: TRBV27; D: TRBD2; DNA: TGTGCCAGCAGCTTTGTCTCCGGGACTAGCTTCGGCGAGCAGTACTTC; CDR3: CASSFVSGTSFGEQYF
size: few; J: TRBJ2-1; V: TRBV15; D: NA; DNA: TGTGCCACCAGCACAACACCTAGCTCCTACAATGAGCAGTTCTTC; CDR3: CATSTTPSSYNEQFF
size: NA; J: TRBJ2-5; V: TRBV28; D: NA; DNA: TGTGCCAGCGGTCCTTCTTACAAGCAGTACTTC; CDR3: CASGPSYKQYF
size: NA; J: TRBJ2-1; V: TRBV7-8; D: TRBD2; DNA: TGTGCCTGTGGGGCTAGCGGTACCTACAATGAGCAGTTCTTC; CDR3: CACGASGTYNEQFF
size: few; J: TRBJ2-3; V: TRBV20-1; D: NA; DNA: TGCAGTGCTACTCGGCTTAGCGGAAGAACAGATACGCAGTATTTT; CDR3: CSATRLSGRTDTQYF
size: NA; J: TRBJ2-7; V: TRBV20-1; D: TRBD2; DNA: TGCAGTGCTAGTCTTCCGGGGGGGCCCCGATCCTACGAGCAGTACTTC; CDR3: CSASLPGGPRSYEQYF
size: NA; J: TRBJ2-1; V: TRBV6-4; D: NA; DNA: TGTGCCAGCAGTATCGGCTCCACCGCTTACAATGAGCAGTTCTTC; CDR3: CASSIGSTAYNEQFF
size: NA; J: TRBJ2-1; V: TRBV5-4; D: TRBD1; DNA: TGTGCCAGCAGCGCGAGGACAGGGCAGTCGGATGAGCAGTTCTTC; CDR3: CASSARTGQSDEQFF
size: NA; J: TRBJ1-1; V: TRBV28; D: NA; DNA: TGTGCCAGCAGTTTGGGACGGGAAGCTTTCTTT; CDR3: CASSLGREAFF
size: NA; J: TRBJ2-7; V: TRBV7-2; D: TRBD2; DNA: TGTGCCAGCAGCATTGAGCGGGAGGTAAACAATGAGCAGTACTTC; CDR3: CASSIEREVNNEQYF
size: NA; J: TRBJ1-1; V: TRBV29-1; D: NA; DNA: TGCAGCGTTAAAAACGGTGGAAAAGCTTTCTTT; CDR3: CSVKNGGKAFF
size: NA; J: TRBJ2-3; V: TRBV6-6; D: TRBD1; DNA: TGTGCCAGCACCACCCGACAGGGAACCACAGATACGCAGTATTTT; CDR3: CASTTRQGTTDTQYF
size: few; J: TRBJ2-5; V: TRBV28; D: NA; DNA: TGTGCCAGCCAAACAGAAGAGACCCAGTACTTC; CDR3: CASQTEETQYF
size: few; J: TRBJ1-5; V: TRBV27; D: NA; DNA: TGTGCCAGCAGTTCAGGCAGGAATCAGCCCCAGCATTTT; CDR3: CASSSGRNQPQHF
size: few; J: TRBJ1-5; V: TRBV5-5; D: TRBD1; DNA: TGTGCCAGCAGCCTCACCGGGACAGGGGATTATGCGCCCCAGCATTTT; CDR3: CASSLTGTGDYAPQHF
size: few; J: TRBJ1-6; V: TRBV5-1; D: NA; DNA: TGCGCCAGCAGCCCGACGGGATTGAATAATTCACCCCTCCACTTT; CDR3: CASSPTGLNNSPLHF
size: NA; J: TRBJ1-5; V: TRBV20-1; D: NA; DNA: TGCAGTGCTAGAGTCCCCGTGCAGCCCCAGCATTTT; CDR3: CSARVPVQPQHF
size: NA; J: TRBJ1-5; V: TRBV6-2/TRBV6-3; D: TRBD1; DNA: TGTGCCAGCAGTTACCGTGAGACAGGGACGAGCAATCAGCCCCAGCATTTT; CDR3: CASSYRETGTSNQPQHF
size: NA; J: TRBJ1-1; V: TRBV7-2; D: NA; DNA: TGTGCCAGCAGCGTAGCGGGGGCCACTGAAGCTTTCTTT; CDR3: CASSVAGATEAFF
size: many; J: TRBJ2-1; V: TRBV7-2; D: NA; DNA: TGTGCCAGCAGCTTCGGCCTGCGGAGTGGTGTCGATGAGCAGTTCTTC; CDR3: CASSFGLRSGVDEQFF
size: NA; J: TRBJ2-6; V: TRBV27; D: NA; DNA: TGTGCCAGCAGCGCAGGGGGGTCTGGGGCCAACGTCCTGACTTTC; CDR3: CASSAGGSGANVLTF
size: NA; J: TRBJ2-7; V: TRBV20-1; D: TRBD2; DNA: TGCAGTGCTAGAGAAGCGCGACTAGCGGCCAACTACGAGCAGTACTTC; CDR3: CSAREARLAANYEQYF
size: NA; J: TRBJ2-1; V: TRBV18; D: NA; DNA: TGTGCCAGCTCACCAATAGCCAATGAGCAGTTCTTC; CDR3: CASSPIANEQFF
size: NA; J: TRBJ2-7; V: TRBV10-3; D: NA; DNA: TGTGCCATCAAAACCGGGACGGACTCCTACGAGCAGTACTTC; CDR3: CAIKTGTDSYEQYF
size: many; J: TRBJ2-7; V: TRBV2; D: NA; DNA: TGTGCCAGCACGGACCACGGCATCCAGTACTTC; CDR3: CASTDHGIQYF
size: NA; J: TRBJ2-2; V: TRBV25-1; D: NA; DNA: TGTGCCAGCAGTAACGCCCTCAGGGGTTACACCGGGGAGCTGTTTTTT; CDR3: CASSNALRGYTGELFF
size: NA; J: TRBJ2-7; V: TRBV20-1; D: NA; DNA: TGCAGTGCTAGAGGAGGTTTCCGCGGTGGTGGGAGCTTCGAGCAGTACTTC; CDR3: CSARGGFRGGGSFEQYF
size: many; J: TRBJ2-1; V: TRBV14; D: TRBD2; DNA: TGTGCCAGCACACCCACTAGCGGGAGCTATGAGCAGTTCTTC; CDR3: CASTPTSGSYEQFF
size: few; J: TRBJ2-7; V: TRBV27; D: TRBD2; DNA: TGTGCCAGCAGACTTTGGGGGGGCGAGCAGTACTTC; CDR3: CASRLWGGEQYF
size: few; J: TRBJ2-5; V: TRBV7-2; D: TRBD2; DNA: TGTGCCAGCAGCCCCGTACTAGCGGGACAAGAGACCCAGTACTTC; CDR3: CASSPVLAGQETQYF
size: NA; J: TRBJ1-2; V: TRBV28; D: TRBD1; DNA: TGTGCCAGCAGAGGATCGGACAGGATAGGTGGTTACACCTTC; CDR3: CASRGSDRIGGYTF
size: many; J: TRBJ2-3; V: TRBV25-1; D: NA; DNA: TGTGCCAGCGGGAGCCGGGGTTACGCCACAGATACGCAGTATTTT; CDR3: CASGSRGYATDTQYF
size: NA; J: TRBJ2-1; V: TRBV12-3/TRBV12-4; D: NA; DNA: TGTGCCAGCCGTGGGAGGACCCCCAAGTCCTACAATGAGCAGTTCTTC; CDR3: CASRGRTPKSYNEQFF
size: NA; J: TRBJ1-1; V: TRBV7-9; D: TRBD1; DNA: TGTGCCAGCAGCTATCCCACTAACGGACAGGGTGAAGCTTTCTTT; CDR3: CASSYPTNGQGEAFF
size: few; J: TRBJ2-3; V: TRBV7-2; D: NA; DNA: TGTGCCAGCAGCTTAGGCCTCCGAGGCCGCACAGATACGCAGTATTTT; CDR3: CASSLGLRGRTDTQYF
size: NA; J: TRBJ2-3; V: TRBV28; D: TRBD2; DNA: TGTGCCAGCTCGGGGGGACGGCGAGATACGCAGTATTTT; CDR3: CASSGGRRDTQYF
size: NA; J: TRBJ2-3; V: TRBV21-1; D: NA; DNA: TGTGCCAGCAGCAAACATCGGGGGCGCAGGGGAAGCACAGATACGCAGTATTTT; CDR3: CASSKHRGRRGSTDTQYF
size: few; J: TRBJ1-1; V: TRBV12-3/TRBV12-4; D: TRBD1; DNA: TGTGCCAGCAGGCAACAGGGGGCTGACACTGAAGCTTTCTTT; CDR3: CASRQQGADTEAFF